Below are 13 T cell receptor beta chains sequenced from a single sample in a study of cytomegalovirus exposure and HLA in healthy donors. This PCR relied on a set of 60 Vbeta primers and 13 Jbeta primers. Clones were read by immunoSEQ multiplex PCR, and TCRdb kept only the in-frame ones, dropping some. The sample holds fewer than 150,000 clones; approximately 71% are singletons and the top ten take approximately 5%. The specimen was PBMCs. These receptors all stem from a woman in her forties or fifties in good health and CMV-seronegative.

The rearrangement uses TRBV2 and TRBJ1-2; tentative D call: TRBD1 (6 bases). V shed 4 bases and J shed 0 bases, with 12 bases lying between them. The germline V gene has CDR1 SNHLY and CDR2 FYNNEI. This CDR3 region has 15 residues. For the CDR3, the DNA is TGTGCCAGCAGTGCACAGGGTATCGCTAACTATGGCTACACCTTC. Amino acids: CASSAQGIANYGYTF.

This clone has a single count. The chain employs TRBV6-5 and TRBJ1-3, with D possibly being TRBD1 (6 bases). V gave up 4 bases and J gave up 4 bases, with 14 bases separating them. The CDR3 is 15 residues long. Per the germline V gene, CDR1 is MNHEY and CDR2 is SVGAGI. The CDR3 is CASSSQGPAGNTIYF. CDR3 in DNA: TGTGCCAGCAGTTCGCAGGGGCCAGCGGGAAACACCATATATTTT.

The chain is built from TRBV28 and TRBJ1-5; 7 nucleotides align to TRBD1. Germline V CDR1 and CDR2: MDHEN, SYDVKM. The CDR3 is made up of 20 amino acids. V dropped 4 bases and J dropped 0; count of bases not matched to a gene: 18. The CDR3 coding sequence is TGTGCCAGCAGTTCCATAATCGAGGGGGCCACAGATTATAGCAATCAGCCCCAGCATTTT. It encodes CASSSIIEGATDYSNQPQHF. Together with reference TRBV28 and TRBJ1-5, the CDR3 gives the full variable domain: DVKVTQSSRYLVKRTGEKVFLECVQDMDHENMFWYRQDPGLGLRLIYFSYDVKMKEKGDIPEGYSVSREKKERFSLILESASTNQTSMYLCASSSIIEGATDYSNQPQHFGDGTRLSIL.

The genes are TRBV29-1 and TRBJ2-3; D is perhaps TRBD2 (7 bases). The V gene lost 6 bases and the J gene lost 1 base, with 14 bases spanning the gap. The germline V gene has CDR1 SQVTM and CDR2 ANQGSEA. The CDR3 is 14 amino acids. CDR3 loop: CSVGGGFGTDTQYF. Written as DNA, the CDR3 is TGCAGCGTAGGCGGGGGCTTTGGCACAGATACGCAGTATTTT.

The V call is TRBV6-1, the J call TRBJ1-1; possible D gene TRBD1, 5 bases. In germline, CDR1 is MNHNS, CDR2 SASEGT. With 7 bases removed from V and 8 bases from J, the gap between germline ends came to 11 bases. The CDR3 contains 11 residues. The CDR3 sequence is CASTYRREAFF. The DNA of the CDR3 is TGTGCCAGCACCTACAGGCGAGAAGCTTTCTTT.

This chain links TRBV9 with TRBJ1-3, with a possible D match to TRBD1 (5 bases). There are 15 residues in the CDR3. The V gene's germline CDR1 is SGDLS and CDR2 YYNGEE. V was trimmed by 2 bases and J by 2 bases, leaving 11 bases between them. Written as DNA, the CDR3 is TGTGCCAGCAGCGTGAGGCCGGACACTGGAAACACCATATATTTT. Its protein is CASSVRPDTGNTIYF.

This clone was seen only a few times. V is TRBV29-1 and J is TRBJ1-2, with D possibly matching TRBD1 (5 bases). Germline CDR1 is SQVTM and CDR2 is ANQGSEA. The CDR3 covers 13 residues. V lost 4 bases and J 8 bases, leaving 17 bases between the germline ends. The CDR3 region is CSVASPTVEGYTF. In nucleotides, the CDR3 is TGCAGCGTTGCCTCACCGACAGTGGAGGGCTACACCTTC.

The rearrangement links TRBV7-8 to TRBJ1-6; possible D gene TRBD1, 6 bases. This CDR3 has 14 amino acids. The germline V and J ends were trimmed by 5 bases and 7 bases, with 12 bases remaining between them. Germline V CDR1 and CDR2: SGHVS, FQNEAQ. CDR3 sequence (DNA): TGTGCCAGCAGCGCGTATAGGGGGAATTCACCCCTCCACTTT. Its protein product is CASSAYRGNSPLHF.

As for this clone: The same CDR3 also results from other DNA sequences found in this sample. The V and J genes are TRBV6-5 and TRBJ2-7; 11 nucleotides align to TRBD1. V lost 2 bases, J lost 2 bases, and 2 bases stayed unmatched. Germline-derived CDR1 and CDR2 are MNHEY and SVGAGI. The CDR3 is 15 residues long. The CDR3 sequence: CASSYLGQGAYEQYF. The CDR3 nucleotides are TGTGCCAGCAGTTACCTGGGACAGGGGGCCTACGAGCAGTACTTC.

The chain couples TRBV2 to TRBJ1-1; a possible D gene is TRBD1 (6 bases). The V gene's germline CDR1 is SNHLY and CDR2 FYNNEI. This CDR3 contains 13 residues. V lost 4 bases and J lost 4, with 10 bases in between. CDR3 DNA: TGTGCCAGCAGTGTCAGGGGTGGCACTGAAGCTTTCTTT. Protein sequence: CASSVRGGTEAFF.

J is TRBJ2-1 and V is TRBV7-3; perhaps TRBD2 as D (6 bases). Germline values: CDR1 SGHTA, CDR2 FQGTGA. V lost 3 bases to trimming and J lost 7 bases, with 13 bases between them. The CDR3 length is 14 residues. The CDR3 sequence is CASSLGGGVNEQFF. CDR3 nucleotides: TGTGCCAGCAGCTTGGGGGGTGGGGTTAATGAGCAGTTCTTC.

The V call is TRBV10-3, the J call TRBJ2-7, with 11 bases matching TRBD2. V was pared by 4 bases and J by 2 bases, with 4 bases of the junction left unmatched. The CDR3 loop spans 15 amino acids. CDR1 ENHRY and CDR2 SYGVKD come from the germline V gene. The CDR3 DNA follows: TGTGCCATCAGTGCCGGACTAGCGGGCACCTACGAGCAGTACTTC. Translated, it gives CAISAGLAGTYEQYF.

The chain couples TRBV18 to TRBJ1-1, with TRBD1 identical over 7 bases. CDR3 length equals 13 residues. After removal of 8 bases from V and 10 bases from J, the junction contained 13 bases not matched to a gene. From germline, CDR1 is KGHSH and CDR2 LQKENI. The CDR3 here is CASRPEGATGAFF. CDR3 DNA sequence: TGTGCCAGCCGCCCGGAGGGGGCTACAGGAGCTTTCTTT.